Described below is a single T cell receptor beta chain sequence and its context. Its antigen is not identified. This sample is drawn from a study of Ad26.COV2.S vaccination and SARS-CoV-2 variants. Across the whole study: Donor allocation was to the COV1001 Ad26.COV2.S trial arm. Notes on the study in general: Placebo and vaccine recipients had non-spike TCR breadth that was similar.

Indicated treatment: about 20 received Ad26.COV2.S at low or high dose, single or two shots; a few received placebo; per-sample allocation not given. Sampling was performed 63 days after the first vaccine or placebo injection. The CDR3 totals 10 residues. The V end lost 10 bases, the J end lost 7 bases, and 5 bases lay between the germline ends. Per germline, CDR1 SEHNR and CDR2 FQNEAQ (reference sequence). Measured with immunoSEQ multiplex PCR; TCRdb has only the in-frame clones, and not every one. The data contain around 400,000 clones, about nine tenths of them singletons. The rearrangement links TRBV7-9 to TRBJ1-6; D ambiguous. The sample consisted of peripheral blood, taken in a trial of Ad26.COV2.S vaccine versus placebo. The receptor was derived from a person aged 18-65 years who received the Ad26.COV2.S COVID-19 vaccine or a placebo. In DNA form, the CDR3 reads TGTGCCAACGGCAATTCACCCCTCCACTTT. Protein: CANGNSPLHF.